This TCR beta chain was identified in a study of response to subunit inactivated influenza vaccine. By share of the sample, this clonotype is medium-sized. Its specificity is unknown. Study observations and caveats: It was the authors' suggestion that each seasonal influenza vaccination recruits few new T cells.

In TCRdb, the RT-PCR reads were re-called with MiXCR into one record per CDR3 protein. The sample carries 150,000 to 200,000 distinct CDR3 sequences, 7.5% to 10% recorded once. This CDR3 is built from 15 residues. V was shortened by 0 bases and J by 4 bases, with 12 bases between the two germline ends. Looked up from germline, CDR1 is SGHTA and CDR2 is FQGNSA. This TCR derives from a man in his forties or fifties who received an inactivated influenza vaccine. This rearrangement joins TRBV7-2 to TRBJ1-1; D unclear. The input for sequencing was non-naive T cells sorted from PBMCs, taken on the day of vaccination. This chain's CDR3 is CASSLAQGHSTEAFF. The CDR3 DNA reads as TGTGCCAGCAGCTTAGCGCAAGGTCATAGCACTGAAGCTTTCTTT.